This T cell receptor (beta chain) was retrieved from a study of blood T cell repertoires in COVID-19. Study-level information: PBMCs, B-cell-depleted T cells, or T cells were the source of the cDNA or gDNA that made up the material.

The assay was immunoSEQ multiplex PCR, and TCRdb's table has in-frame clones only and misses some. The sample has roughly 370,000 clones; approximately 87% are singletons. In germline, CDR1 is LGHDT, CDR2 YNNKEL (reference sequence). The CDR3 has 12 residues. Trimming removed 3 bases from V and 6 bases from J; junction bases left unmatched: 2. Everyone who took part was about 18 to 89 years old, and they came from 24 US areas. The receptor was derived from a woman aged 50 to 60 who had recovered from COVID-19. The chain carries TRBV3-1 (or the pseudogene TRBV3-2) and TRBJ2-7, with 7 nucleotides matching TRBD1. Specimen: PBMCs or T cells enriched from blood (not recorded which). CDR3 nucleotides: TGTGCCAGCAGCCACGGGACAGCCGAGCAGTACTTC. This encodes CASSHGTAEQYF.